A selection of T cell receptor beta chains follows, all from one sample in a study of T-cell reconstitution after alpha-beta-depleted transplantation in children. TCRdb re-analysed the PCR reads in MiXCR, keeping a single row per CDR3 protein. The sample lists 530,000 or so distinct CDR3 sequences, roughly 27% occurring once. This specimen was PBMCs, taken before TCRalphabeta/CD19-depleted stem cell transplant. These TCRs come from a boy younger than two with Wiskott-Aldrich syndrome, due to receive a stem cell transplant. CDR3s include the opening cysteine and the closing phenylalanine or tryptophan. The order of the fields is V gene, J gene, clone size, D gene, CDR3 protein, CDR3 DNA. The D gene is left open where the match is weak. The size of a clone is reported for some rows only, either as once, few or many, or as a class for expanded clones.

>TRBV27|TRBJ2-1|.|.
CASSQGGPWDEQFF
TGTGCCAGCAGTCAGGGCGGACCCTGGGATGAGCAGTTCTTC
>TRBV5-1|TRBJ2-4|.|.
CASSPRLVEAKYIQYF
TGCGCCAGCAGTCCGCGTTTGGTTGAAGCCAAATACATTCAGTACTTC
>TRBV10-3|TRBJ1-4|.|.
CAISDRQKKTNEKLFF
TGTGCCATCAGTGACCGGCAGAAGAAGACTAATGAAAAACTGTTTTTT
>TRBV27|TRBJ1-1|.|TRBD1
CASSSYRGINTEAFF
TGTGCCAGCAGTTCGTACAGGGGGATTAACACTGAAGCTTTCTTT
>TRBV27|TRBJ2-7|few|TRBD2
CASRPGLGPYEQYF
TGTGCCAGCAGGCCGGGACTAGGTCCCTACGAGCAGTACTTC
>TRBV29-1|TRBJ2-1|few|.
CSVERPSGVSEQFF
TGCAGCGTTGAACGGCCCAGTGGGGTGAGTGAGCAGTTCTTC
>TRBV5-6|TRBJ2-7|.|TRBD1
CASSWWSDRSSYEQYF
TGTGCCAGCAGCTGGTGGTCGGACAGGAGCTCCTACGAGCAGTACTTC
>TRBV29-1|TRBJ2-3|.|TRBD1
CSELDRAGADTQYF
TGCAGCGAACTGGACAGGGCAGGAGCAGATACGCAGTATTTT
>TRBV6-1|TRBJ2-7|.|.
CASSPRIGVGLYEQYF
TGTGCCAGCAGTCCTAGGATTGGGGTGGGCCTCTACGAGCAGTACTTC
>TRBV27|TRBJ1-2|.|.
CASSFAGEPNYGYTF
TGTGCCAGCAGTTTTGCGGGGGAACCTAACTATGGCTACACCTTC
>TRBV11-2|TRBJ2-6|few|TRBD1
CASSTRQGSSGANVLTF
TGTGCCAGCAGCACAAGACAGGGCAGCTCTGGGGCCAACGTCCTGACTTTC
>TRBV5-1|TRBJ2-7|.|.
CASSTVTRDPSYEQYF
TGCGCCAGCAGCACTGTCACGCGGGATCCCTCCTACGAGCAGTACTTC
>TRBV12-3/TRBV12-4|TRBJ2-1|.|.
CASSPPGLYPYNEQFF
TGTGCCAGCAGTCCACCGGGACTCTACCCCTACAATGAGCAGTTCTTC
>TRBV10-3|TRBJ1-4|few|TRBD1
CAIGTGGEEKLFF
TGTGCCATAGGGACAGGGGGCGAGGAAAAACTGTTTTTT
>TRBV20-1|TRBJ2-1|.|TRBD2
CSANLAGGDHNEQFF
TGCAGTGCTAATTTAGCGGGAGGAGATCACAATGAGCAGTTCTTC
>TRBV5-1|TRBJ2-2|few|.
CASSLVGPANTGELFF
TGCGCCAGCAGCTTGGTCGGGCCCGCGAACACCGGGGAGCTGTTTTTT
>TRBV28|TRBJ2-1|.|.
CASSPYDSGLRWQFF
TGTGCCAGCAGTCCCTACGACAGTGGACTGAGGTGGCAGTTCTTC
>TRBV28|TRBJ2-7|.|TRBD1
CASSRDSIYEQYF
TGTGCCAGCAGTCGGGACAGCATCTACGAGCAGTACTTC
>TRBV30|TRBJ1-6|.|.
CAWSERADSPLHF
TGTGCCTGGAGCGAGCGGGCAGACTCACCCCTCCACTTT
>TRBV12-3/TRBV12-4|TRBJ2-1|.|TRBD2
CASSRTSVNSYNEQFF
TGTGCCAGCAGTAGGACTAGCGTAAACTCCTACAATGAGCAGTTCTTC
>TRBV10-2|TRBJ2-1|.|.
CASSGLPPLRLYNEQFF
TGCGCCAGCAGTGGACTCCCACCGTTACGCCTCTACAATGAGCAGTTCTTC
>TRBV5-6|TRBJ2-7|.|TRBD1
CASSLDRVGRGYEQYF
TGTGCCAGCAGCCTGGACAGGGTAGGAAGAGGCTACGAGCAGTACTTC
>TRBV20-1|TRBJ2-7|.|.
CSAREVRGRRTLHEQYF
TGCAGTGCTAGAGAGGTCCGTGGACGGCGGACTCTCCACGAGCAGTACTTC
>TRBV5-5|TRBJ2-7|.|.
CASSLGYRGTYEQYF
TGTGCCAGCAGCTTGGGTTATCGGGGAACCTACGAGCAGTACTTC
>TRBV7-9|TRBJ2-3|.|TRBD2
CASSPLSGRFTDTQYF
TGTGCCAGCAGCCCACTTAGCGGGAGGTTCACAGATACGCAGTATTTT
>TRBV27|TRBJ2-2|.|.
CASRTGTEVRGELFF
TGTGCCAGCAGGACCGGGACGGAAGTCCGGGGGGAGCTGTTTTTT
>TRBV10-1|TRBJ2-3|few|TRBD2
CASSDSGSLDTQYF
TGCGCCAGCAGTGATAGCGGGAGTCTGGATACGCAGTATTTT
>TRBV20-1|TRBJ2-1|.|TRBD2
CSATGTSGMNEQFF
TGCAGTGCTACCGGGACTAGCGGGATGAATGAGCAGTTCTTC
>TRBV7-9|TRBJ2-3|few|TRBD2
CASSLLLAGSTDTQYF
TGTGCCAGCAGCTTGTTACTAGCGGGAAGCACAGATACGCAGTATTTT
>TRBV12-3/TRBV12-4|TRBJ1-3|.|.
CASSLSTASGNTIYF
TGTGCCAGCAGTTTGTCGACGGCCTCTGGAAACACCATATATTTT
>TRBV19|TRBJ1-1|.|.
CASINPGGGNTEAFF
TGTGCCAGTATCAACCCCGGCGGAGGGAACACTGAAGCTTTCTTT
>TRBV15|TRBJ2-3|few|.
CATSRVGLSSTDTQYF
TGTGCCACCAGCAGAGTGGGACTCTCAAGCACAGATACGCAGTATTTT
>TRBV11-2|TRBJ2-7|.|.
CASSGPGGYEQYF
TGTGCCAGCAGTGGCCCCGGGGGCTACGAGCAGTACTTC
>TRBV15|TRBJ2-5|.|.
CATSRAPSGWETQYF
TGTGCCACCAGCAGAGCTCCCTCGGGGTGGGAGACCCAGTACTTC
>TRBV20-1|TRBJ1-6|.|.
CSASVPQGMRNSPLHF
TGCAGTGCTAGCGTCCCGCAGGGGATGAGGAATTCACCCCTCCACTTT
>TRBV5-1|TRBJ2-7|once|.
CASSSNMLSYEQYF
TGCGCCAGCAGCAGTAATATGCTCTCCTACGAGCAGTACTTC
>TRBV20-1|TRBJ2-5|.|.
CSASEQETQYF
TGCAGTGCTAGCGAGCAAGAGACCCAGTACTTC
>TRBV10-3|TRBJ2-5|few|TRBD1
CAISKTGDQETQYF
TGTGCCATCAGTAAGACAGGGGACCAAGAGACCCAGTACTTC
>TRBV27|TRBJ1-1|.|.
CASRLGSANTEAFF
TGTGCCAGCAGGCTAGGGTCGGCGAACACTGAAGCTTTCTTT
>TRBV19|TRBJ1-5|.|.
CASSRLRKTGNQPQHF
TGTGCCAGTAGCCGCCTCAGGAAGACCGGGAATCAGCCCCAGCATTTT
>TRBV2|TRBJ1-5|.|.
CASRQDLLSNQPQHF
TGTGCCAGCAGACAGGACTTACTTAGCAATCAGCCCCAGCATTTT
>TRBV12-3/TRBV12-4|TRBJ2-1|once|.
CASRHRESYNEQFF
TGTGCCAGCAGGCACAGGGAGTCCTACAATGAGCAGTTCTTC
>TRBV18|TRBJ1-1|.|.
CASSPRGRNTEAFF
TGTGCCAGCTCACCACGGGGACGAAACACTGAAGCTTTCTTT
>TRBV29-1|TRBJ2-2|few|.
CSVGLWQQNTGELFF
TGCAGCGTTGGTTTATGGCAGCAAAACACCGGGGAGCTGTTTTTT
>TRBV14|TRBJ2-1|few|TRBD2
CASSPWKKRASGLQFF
TGTGCCAGCAGCCCTTGGAAGAAGAGGGCTAGCGGTCTACAGTTCTTC
>TRBV6-5|TRBJ1-2|.|.
CASSYDRTATGGYTF
TGTGCCAGCAGTTACGATCGGACAGCTACGGGAGGCTACACCTTC
>TRBV13|TRBJ1-6|.|.
CASSSLNSPLHF
TGTGCCAGCAGCTCACTCAATTCACCCCTCCACTTT
>TRBV6-5|TRBJ1-5|.|.
CASSYYYRENQPQHF
TGTGCCAGCAGTTACTACTATCGGGAAAATCAGCCCCAGCATTTT
>TRBV2|TRBJ2-7|.|.
CATGRVLLGEQYF
TGTGCCACCGGTCGGGTCCTCTTGGGAGAGCAGTACTTC
>TRBV6-2/TRBV6-3|TRBJ2-7|.|.
CASSPYRDYEQYF
TGTGCCAGCAGTCCGTACCGGGACTACGAGCAGTACTTC
>TRBV7-3|TRBJ2-1|few|TRBD2
CASSLLGTSGNNEQFF
TGTGCCAGCAGCTTATTAGGTACTAGCGGAAACAATGAGCAGTTCTTC
>TRBV30|TRBJ2-1|.|TRBD2
CAWSVPGLAGSNEQFF
TGTGCCTGGAGTGTACCCGGACTAGCGGGGAGCAATGAGCAGTTCTTC